These 8 T cell receptor beta chains came from one sample sequenced in a study of shared clonotypes between healthy human individuals. Sequenced by immunoSEQ multiplex PCR; TCRdb stores in-frame clones only, minus some. Here the sample spans 450,000 to 600,000 clones, less than 85% being singletons. Material for sequencing was PBMCs. Receptors were obtained from a woman in her forties in good health. Some clones in this sample may be carry-over from other donors' samples.

This clone was observed a few times. Written as DNA, the CDR3 is TGTGCCAGCTCGGACGGGACAGGGTTGAACACTGAAGCTTTCTTT. Residues: CASSDGTGLNTEAFF. The gene calls are TRBV6-5 and TRBJ1-1; 9 nucleotides align to TRBD1. The V and J ends lost 8 bases and 0 bases, in that order; junction bases with no gene match: 7. The CDR3 runs to 15 residues. In germline, CDR1 is MNHEY, CDR2 SVGAGI.

This clone was seen ten or more times. J is TRBJ2-1 and V is TRBV7-3; 7 bases line up with TRBD1. Trimming cost V 2 bases and J 6 bases; bases outside gene matches: 16. Germline-derived CDR1 and CDR2 are SGHTA and FQGTGA. The CDR3 length is 18 residues. The CDR3 DNA reads TGTGCCAGCAGCTTAGGGAGACAGGGAGTTCCAACAGGCAATGAGCAGTTCTTC. Translation: CASSLGRQGVPTGNEQFF.

The V and J genes are TRBV5-6 and TRBJ2-2, with D perhaps matching TRBD1 (5 bases). Between the trimmed V and J ends, which lost 7 bases and 6 bases, there was a span of 16 bases. CDR1 and CDR2 from the germline V gene are SGHDT and YYEEEE. The CDR3 runs 14 residues. The CDR3 DNA is TGTGCCAGCCACCGCCCAGGGTCCCCCGGGGAGCTGTTTTTT. Protein sequence: CASHRPGSPGELFF.

This chain links TRBV20-1 with TRBJ2-7, with D uncertain. The CDR3 length is 11 residues. Trimming removed 4 bases from V and 6 bases from J, with 10 bases in between. Germline values: CDR1 DFQATT, CDR2 SNEGSKA (reference sequence). The CDR3 region is CSATGPGEQYF. Here the CDR3 DNA reads TGCAGTGCTACAGGCCCGGGCGAGCAGTACTTC.

The CDR3 region has the DNA TGTGCCAGCAGCTTGCACACCCGGGTCTCCAACTACGAGCAGTACTTC. Its translation is CASSLHTRVSNYEQYF. This rearrangement joins TRBV7-2 to TRBJ2-5; D is unresolved. The J call may be in error: the DNA end matches TRBJ2-7 better. This CDR3 is built from 16 residues. Per the germline V gene, CDR1 is SGHTA and CDR2 is FQGNSA.

This clone was seen a single time. V is TRBV4-3 and J is TRBJ2-2; 10 positions match TRBD1. This CDR3 has 18 amino acids. Losses at the gene ends were 0 bases for V and 5 bases for J; bases not matched to a gene: 9. Germline V CDR1 and CDR2: LGHNA, YSLEER. In DNA form, the CDR3 reads TGCGCCAGCAGCCAAGACCCGAGACAGGGGGCCGGGACCGGGGAGCTGTTTTTT. Encoded protein: CASSQDPRQGAGTGELFF.

The chain combines TRBV27 with TRBJ2-5; D possibly corresponds to TRBD1 (6 bases). V was cut by 7 bases and J by 7 bases, with 13 bases left in between. Germline loops: CDR1 MNHEY, CDR2 SMNVEV (reference sequence). The length of the CDR3 is 12 residues. The DNA of the CDR3 is TGTGCCAGCAACTCACTAGGGGGGACCCAGTACTTC. Amino acids: CASNSLGGTQYF.

The chain joins TRBV5-4 to TRBJ2-2; 11 nucleotides agree with TRBD2. Germline values: CDR1 SGHNT, CDR2 YYREEE (reference sequence). The CDR3 is 16 amino acids. J was trimmed by 3 bases and V by 4 bases; bases with no gene match: 5. Written as DNA, the CDR3 is TGTGCCAGCAGCCAACTAGCGGGAGTTGACACCGGGGAGCTGTTTTTT. Translated: CASSQLAGVDTGELFF.